These 10 T cell receptor beta chains came from one sample sequenced in a study of T cell responses to AZD1222 COVID-19 vaccine. Some clones are missing from TCRdb's copy, which holds only in-frame ones; the method was immunoSEQ multiplex PCR. This sample has 95,000 to 100,000 clones, with approximately 84% found just once. The source material was peripheral blood, sampled 28 days after the second AZD1222 dose. The receptors derive from an adult who received the AZD1222 COVID-19 vaccine.

V usage is TRBV4-1 and J usage is TRBJ1-5; D is unresolved. Trimming took 0 bases from V and 5 from J, leaving 23 bases between them. Per germline, CDR1 MGHRA and CDR2 YSYEKL. The length of the CDR3 is 19 residues. DNA for the CDR3: TGCGCCAGCAGCCAAGATCTTGCAGCCCGGAGAACTACTCATCAGCCCCAGCATTTT. Translation gives CASSQDLAARRTTHQPQHF.

This chain links TRBV11-2 with TRBJ1-2; 9 nucleotides match TRBD1. Germline-derived CDR1 and CDR2 are SGHAT and FQNNGV. This CDR3 contains 14 residues. The V gene end was trimmed by 1 base and the J gene end by 3 bases; junction bases not matched to a gene: 0. The CDR3 region has the DNA TGTGCCAGCAGCTTAGGGACAGGGGACTATGGCTACACCTTC. Protein product: CASSLGTGDYGYTF. Full variable domain (remainder filled in from reference TRBV11-2 and TRBJ1-2): EAGVAQSPRYKIIEKRQSVAFWCNPISGHATLYWYQQILGQGPKLLIQFQNNGVVDDSQLPKDRFSAERLKGVDSTLKIQPAKLEDSAVYLCASSLGTGDYGYTFGSGTRLTVV.

The V and J genes are TRBV4-1 and TRBJ2-7; D unresolved. V was shortened by 0 bases and J by 0 bases, with 9 bases between the two germline ends. The CDR3 runs 15 residues. Germline CDR1 and CDR2: MGHRA and YSYEKL. The CDR3 loop is CASSQDSKFSYEQYF. The CDR3 nucleotides read TGCGCCAGCAGCCAAGATTCTAAATTCTCCTACGAGCAGTACTTC.

This clone has more than one count but fewer than ten. This chain joins TRBV24-1 and TRBJ2-2; TRBD1 aligns across 9 bases. Losses at the gene ends were 4 bases for V and 8 bases for J; bases not matched to a gene: 7. The CDR3 loop spans 15 amino acids. Per germline, CDR1 KGHDR and CDR2 SFDVKD. The CDR3 DNA reads as TGTGCCACCAGTGACCCGGGACAGGGTACAGGGGAGCTGTTTTTT. As protein: CATSDPGQGTGELFF.

This clone was counted between two and nine times. V is TRBV6-2 or TRBV6-3 and J is TRBJ2-2; D possibly corresponds to TRBD1 (5 bases). Germline loops: CDR1 MNHEY, CDR2 SVGEGT. CDR3 length: 14 residues. V gave up 5 bases and J gave up 3 bases, with 10 bases separating them. The CDR3 sequence: CASSIGQDTGELFF. Here the CDR3 DNA reads TGTGCCAGCAGTATCGGACAAGACACCGGGGAGCTGTTTTTT.

The rearrangement joins TRBV7-2 to TRBJ2-1; D perhaps matches TRBD2 (7 bases). Germline-derived CDR1 and CDR2 are SGHTA and FQGNSA. With 0 bases removed from V and 1 base from J, the gap between germline ends came to 13 bases. The CDR3 is made up of 17 amino acids. CDR3 protein: CASSLAGAGVSYNEQFF. The CDR3 nucleotides read TGTGCCAGCAGCTTAGCGGGGGCGGGAGTATCCTACAATGAGCAGTTCTTC.

This chain connects TRBV10-2 to TRBJ1-2; possibly TRBD1 for D (5 bases). Trimming cost V 6 bases and J 11 bases, with 22 bases left between them. The germline CDR1 and CDR2 sequences are WSHSY and SAAADI. The CDR3 loop spans 14 amino acids. CDR3 residues: CASRDQGVPSLYTF. For the CDR3, the DNA is TGCGCCAGCAGAGATCAAGGGGTTCCCTCCCTTTACACCTTC.

CDR3 region: CASSLRTSGGQDTQYF. CDR3 sequence (DNA): TGTGCCAGCAGCCTAAGGACTAGCGGGGGCCAGGATACGCAGTATTTT. V usage is TRBV3-1 (or the pseudogene TRBV3-2) and J usage is TRBJ2-3; the match to TRBD2 covers 13 bases. Germline CDR1 LGHDT, CDR2 YNNKEL (reference sequence). The CDR3 spans 16 residues. Trimming cost V 4 bases and J 6 bases; bases outside gene matches: 7.

The V and J genes are TRBV30 and TRBJ2-7; 12 bases agree with TRBD1. The junction had 12 bases not matched to a gene; V was cut back by 2 bases and J by 7 bases. This CDR3 contains 16 residues. In germline, CDR1 is GTSNPN, CDR2 SVGIG (reference sequence). The chain's CDR3 is CAWSPLPGQGAREQYF. The CDR3 DNA is TGTGCCTGGAGTCCCCTCCCGGGACAGGGGGCTCGGGAGCAGTACTTC.

The chain uses TRBV12-5 and TRBJ2-3; D gene ambiguous. This CDR3 has 12 amino acids. Germline V lookup: CDR1 LGHNT, CDR2 FRNRAP. V lost 4 bases and J 5 bases, leaving 7 bases between the germline ends. The CDR3 DNA sequence: TGTGCTAGTGGTTCGAACGTAGATACGCAGTATTTT. As protein: CASGSNVDTQYF.